This T cell receptor beta chain was recovered during a study of T-cell reconstitution after alpha-beta-depleted transplantation in children. A remark on this clonotype: Its antigen is not identified. A much larger clonotype is one base distant, so this may be a read error.

Study-level points and caveats: Diversity and T-cell counts at one year after transplant derived mostly from new T cells.

Unique molecular identifiers featured in how the TCRbeta library was prepared. Via MiXCR, TCRdb re-called the PCR reads, giving one row per CDR3 protein. This sample has some 300,000 distinct CDR3 sequences, with 10% found just once. The clonotype originates from a boy in the first two years of life with acute myeloid leukemia, due to receive a stem cell transplant. Sequencing used PBMCs, obtained before TCRalphabeta/CD19-depleted stem cell transplant.

CDR3 protein: CAIPRGGVATGELFF. Here the CDR3 DNA reads TGTGCCATCCCGAGAGGGGGGGTCGCCACCGGGGAGCTGTTTTTT. V gene TRBV28 combines with J gene TRBJ2-2; weak D call: TRBD2 (7 bases). CDR1 and CDR2 from the germline V gene are MDHEN and SYDVKM. V was clipped by 10 bases and J by 4 bases, with 19 bases between them. This CDR3 spans 15 amino acids. Full variable domain (outside the CDR3, taken from reference TRBV28 and TRBJ2-2): DVKVTQSSRYLVKRTGEKVFLECVQDMDHENMFWYRQDPGLGLRLIYFSYDVKMKEKGDIPEGYSVSREKKERFSLILESASTNQTSMYLCAIPRGGVATGELFFGEGSRLTVL.